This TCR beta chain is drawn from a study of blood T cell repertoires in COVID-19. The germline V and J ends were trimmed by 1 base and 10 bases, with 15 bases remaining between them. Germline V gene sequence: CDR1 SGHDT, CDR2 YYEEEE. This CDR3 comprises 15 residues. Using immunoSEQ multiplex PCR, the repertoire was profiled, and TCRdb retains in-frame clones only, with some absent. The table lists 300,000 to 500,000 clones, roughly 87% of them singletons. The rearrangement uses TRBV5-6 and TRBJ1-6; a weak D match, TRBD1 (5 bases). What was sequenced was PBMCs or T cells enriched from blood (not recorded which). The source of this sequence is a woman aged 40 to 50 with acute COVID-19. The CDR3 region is CASSLFYGAGSPLHF. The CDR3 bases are TGTGCCAGCAGCTTGTTTTATGGGGCTGGATCACCCCTCCACTTT.